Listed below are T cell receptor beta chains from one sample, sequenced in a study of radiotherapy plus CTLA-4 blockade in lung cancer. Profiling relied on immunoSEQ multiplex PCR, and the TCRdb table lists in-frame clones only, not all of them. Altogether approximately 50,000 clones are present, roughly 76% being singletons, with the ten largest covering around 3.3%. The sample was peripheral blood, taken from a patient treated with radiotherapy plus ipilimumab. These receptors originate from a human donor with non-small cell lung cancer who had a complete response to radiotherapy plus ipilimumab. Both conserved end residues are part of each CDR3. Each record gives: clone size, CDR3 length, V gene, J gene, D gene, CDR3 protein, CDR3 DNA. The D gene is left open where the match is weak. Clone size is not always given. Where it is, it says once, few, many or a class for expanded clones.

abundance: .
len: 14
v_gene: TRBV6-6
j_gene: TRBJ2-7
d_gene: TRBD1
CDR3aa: CASSYTGGSYEQYF
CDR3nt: TGTGCCAGCAGTTATACAGGGGGGTCCTACGAGCAGTACTTC

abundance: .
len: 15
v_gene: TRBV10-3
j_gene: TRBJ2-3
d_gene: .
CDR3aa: CAISDPGTSTDTQYF
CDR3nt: TGTGCCATCAGTGATCCGGGAACTAGCACAGATACGCAGTATTTT

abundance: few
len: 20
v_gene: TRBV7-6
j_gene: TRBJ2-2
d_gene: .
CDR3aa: CASSFYPPRLSSPSGGELFF
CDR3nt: TGTGCCAGCAGCTTCTATCCCCCTAGACTAAGTTCCCCTTCTGGCGGGGAGCTGTTTTTT

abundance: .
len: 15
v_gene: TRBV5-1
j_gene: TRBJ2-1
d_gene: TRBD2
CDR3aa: CASRRGTSGGDEQFF
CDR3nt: TGCGCCAGCAGAAGGGGGACTAGCGGGGGCGATGAGCAGTTCTTC

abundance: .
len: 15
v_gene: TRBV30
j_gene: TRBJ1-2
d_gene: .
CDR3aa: CAWSRVQPEGYGYTF
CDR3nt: TGTGCCTGGAGTCGGGTTCAGCCCGAGGGATATGGCTACACCTTC

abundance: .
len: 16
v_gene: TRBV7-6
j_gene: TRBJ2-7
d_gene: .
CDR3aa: CASSLAGADGSYEQYF
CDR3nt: TGTGCCAGCAGCTTAGCGGGGGCAGATGGCTCCTACGAGCAGTACTTC

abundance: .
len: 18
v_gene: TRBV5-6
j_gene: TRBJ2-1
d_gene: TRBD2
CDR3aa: CASSFFYGAGEGLWEQFF
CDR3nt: TGTGCCAGCAGCTTTTTTTATGGCGCGGGAGAAGGGTTATGGGAGCAGTTCTTC

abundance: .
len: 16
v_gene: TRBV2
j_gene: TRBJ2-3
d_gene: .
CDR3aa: CASSPTGMDSTDTQYF
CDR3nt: TGTGCCAGCAGCCCAACAGGGATGGATAGCACAGATACGCAGTATTTT

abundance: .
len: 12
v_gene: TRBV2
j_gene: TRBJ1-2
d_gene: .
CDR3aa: CASRAGGGGYTF
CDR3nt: TGTGCCAGCAGGGCAGGAGGAGGTGGCTACACCTTC

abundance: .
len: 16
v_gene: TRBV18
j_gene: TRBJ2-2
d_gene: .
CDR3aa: CASSPLPTGFTGELFF
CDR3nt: TGTGCCAGCTCACCACTTCCCACAGGGTTCACCGGGGAGCTGTTTTTT

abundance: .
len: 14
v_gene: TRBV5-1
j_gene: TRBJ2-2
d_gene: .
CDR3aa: CASSSGSNTGELFF
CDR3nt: TGCGCCAGCAGCTCAGGGTCGAACACCGGGGAGCTGTTTTTT

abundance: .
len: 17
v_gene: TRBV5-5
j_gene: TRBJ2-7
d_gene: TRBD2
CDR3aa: CASSIGTSGASLYEQYF
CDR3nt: TGTGCCAGCAGCATAGGGACTAGCGGGGCTTCCTTATACGAGCAGTACTTC

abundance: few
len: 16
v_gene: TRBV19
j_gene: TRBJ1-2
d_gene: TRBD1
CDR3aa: CASSIDPGRTGVGYTF
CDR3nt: TGTGCCAGTAGTATAGACCCCGGTAGGACAGGGGTCGGCTACACCTTC

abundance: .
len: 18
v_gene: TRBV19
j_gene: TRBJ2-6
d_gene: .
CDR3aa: CASSIVGGPNSGANVLTF
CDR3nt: TGTGCCAGTAGTATAGTGGGGGGGCCCAACTCTGGGGCCAACGTCCTGACTTTC

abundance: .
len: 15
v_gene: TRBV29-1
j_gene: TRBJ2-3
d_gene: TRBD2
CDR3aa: CSVGKAGGISDTQYF
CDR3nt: TGCAGCGTTGGTAAGGCGGGGGGCATTTCAGATACGCAGTATTTT

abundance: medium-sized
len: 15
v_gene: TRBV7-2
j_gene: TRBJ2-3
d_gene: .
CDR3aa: CASSFGPGNTDTQYF
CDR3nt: TGTGCCAGCAGCTTCGGTCCGGGGAACACAGATACGCAGTATTTT

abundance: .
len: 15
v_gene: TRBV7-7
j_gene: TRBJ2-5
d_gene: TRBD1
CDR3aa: CASSQNRGVQETQYF
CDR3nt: TGTGCCAGCAGTCAAAACAGGGGGGTGCAAGAGACCCAGTACTTC

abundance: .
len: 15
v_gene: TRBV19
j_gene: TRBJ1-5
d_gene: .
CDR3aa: CASSVDRSSNQPQHF
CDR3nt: TGTGCCAGTAGTGTCGACAGGTCCAGCAATCAGCCCCAGCATTTT

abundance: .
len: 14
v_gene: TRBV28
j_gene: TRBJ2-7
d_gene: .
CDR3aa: CASSSISLAYEQYF
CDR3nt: TGTGCCAGCAGTTCCATATCCCTAGCTTACGAGCAGTACTTC

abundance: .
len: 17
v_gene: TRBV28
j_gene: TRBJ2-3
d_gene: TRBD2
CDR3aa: CASSSLSSGRIEDTQYF
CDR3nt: TGTGCCAGCAGTTCCCTAAGTAGCGGGAGAATAGAAGATACGCAGTATTTT

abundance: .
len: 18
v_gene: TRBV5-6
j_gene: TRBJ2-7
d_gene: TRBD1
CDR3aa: CASSPRDRGRRLGYEQYF
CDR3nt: TGTGCCAGCAGCCCCCGGGACAGGGGCCGCCGTCTGGGCTACGAGCAGTACTTC

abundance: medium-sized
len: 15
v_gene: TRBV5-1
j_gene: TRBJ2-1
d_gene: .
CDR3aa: CASSLPGVVYDEQFF
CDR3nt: TGCGCCAGCAGCTTGCCGGGAGTCGTGTACGATGAGCAGTTCTTC

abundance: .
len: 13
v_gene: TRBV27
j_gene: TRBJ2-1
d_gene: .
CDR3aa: CASSPGLGNEQFF
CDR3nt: TGTGCCAGCAGCCCCGGACTTGGGAATGAGCAGTTCTTC

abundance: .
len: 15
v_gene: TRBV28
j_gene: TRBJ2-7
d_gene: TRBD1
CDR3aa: CASSSSGQPPYEQYF
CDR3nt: TGTGCCAGCAGTTCCTCGGGACAGCCACCCTACGAGCAGTACTTC

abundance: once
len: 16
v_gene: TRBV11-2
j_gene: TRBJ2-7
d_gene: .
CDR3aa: CASSLEAAASLHEQYF
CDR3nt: TGTGCCAGCAGCTTAGAAGCAGCGGCCAGCCTCCACGAGCAGTACTTC

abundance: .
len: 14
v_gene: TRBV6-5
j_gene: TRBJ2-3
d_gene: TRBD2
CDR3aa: CASSLGTSRNTQYF
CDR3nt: TGTGCCAGCAGTTTAGGGACTAGCCGAAATACGCAGTATTTT

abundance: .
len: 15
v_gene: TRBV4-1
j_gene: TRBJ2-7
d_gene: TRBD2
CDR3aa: CASSQGSSGGYEQYF
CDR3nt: TGCGCCAGCAGCCAAGGGTCTAGCGGGGGCTACGAGCAGTACTTC

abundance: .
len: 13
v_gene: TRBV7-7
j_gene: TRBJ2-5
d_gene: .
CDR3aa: CASSLGQQETQYF
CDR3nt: TGTGCCAGCAGCTTGGGCCAGCAAGAGACCCAGTACTTC

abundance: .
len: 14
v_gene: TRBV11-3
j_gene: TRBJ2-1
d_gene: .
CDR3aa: CASSLGGSYNEQFF
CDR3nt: TGTGCCAGCAGCTTAGGCGGATCCTACAATGAGCAGTTCTTC

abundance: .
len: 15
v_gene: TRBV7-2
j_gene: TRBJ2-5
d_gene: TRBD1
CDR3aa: CASSYTPGQGETQYF
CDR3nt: TGTGCCAGCAGCTACACCCCGGGACAGGGAGAGACCCAGTACTTC

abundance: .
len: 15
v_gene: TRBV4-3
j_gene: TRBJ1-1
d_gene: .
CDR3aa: CASSQESWGDTEAFF
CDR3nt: TGCGCCAGCAGCCAAGAGTCGTGGGGCGATACTGAAGCTTTCTTT

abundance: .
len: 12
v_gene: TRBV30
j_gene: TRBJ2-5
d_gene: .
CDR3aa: CAWSPGRETQYF
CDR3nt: TGTGCCTGGAGTCCGGGTCGGGAGACCCAGTACTTC

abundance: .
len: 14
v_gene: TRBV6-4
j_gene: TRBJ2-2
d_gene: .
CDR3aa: CASRREPNTGELFF
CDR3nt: TGTGCCAGCAGGAGGGAACCTAACACCGGGGAGCTGTTTTTT

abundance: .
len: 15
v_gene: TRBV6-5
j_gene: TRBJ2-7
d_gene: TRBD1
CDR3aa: CASSTPTGSSYEQYF
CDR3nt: TGTGCCAGCAGTACCCCGACAGGGAGCTCCTACGAGCAGTACTTC

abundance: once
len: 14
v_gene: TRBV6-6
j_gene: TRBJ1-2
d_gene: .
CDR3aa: CASSYFQNSYGYTF
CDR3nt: TGTGCCAGCAGTTACTTCCAGAATTCCTATGGCTACACCTTC

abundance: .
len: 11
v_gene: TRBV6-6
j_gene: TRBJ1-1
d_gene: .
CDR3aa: CASTSTVAAFF
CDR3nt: TGTGCCAGCACCTCGACGGTAGCAGCTTTCTTT

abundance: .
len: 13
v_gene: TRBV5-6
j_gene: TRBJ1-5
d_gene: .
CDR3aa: CASSLVRGSAQHF
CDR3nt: TGTGCCAGCAGCTTGGTTAGGGGGTCGGCCCAGCATTTT

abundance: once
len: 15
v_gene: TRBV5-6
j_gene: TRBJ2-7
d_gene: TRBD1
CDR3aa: CASSPRRDRSYEQYF
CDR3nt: TGTGCCAGCAGTCCTCGCCGGGACAGAAGCTACGAGCAGTACTTC

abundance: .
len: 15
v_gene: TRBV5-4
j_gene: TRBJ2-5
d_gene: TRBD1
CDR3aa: CASSSLQGGQETQYF
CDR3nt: TGTGCCAGCAGCTCCTTACAGGGGGGCCAAGAGACCCAGTACTTC

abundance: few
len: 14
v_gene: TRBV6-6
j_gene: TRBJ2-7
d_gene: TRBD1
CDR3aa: CASSSTGNSYEQYF
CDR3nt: TGTGCCAGCAGTTCGACAGGGAACTCCTACGAGCAGTACTTC

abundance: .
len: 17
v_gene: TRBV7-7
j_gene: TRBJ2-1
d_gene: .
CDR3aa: CASSPRVGARSYNEQFF
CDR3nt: TGTGCCAGCAGCCCAAGGGTTGGGGCCCGCTCCTACAATGAGCAGTTCTTC

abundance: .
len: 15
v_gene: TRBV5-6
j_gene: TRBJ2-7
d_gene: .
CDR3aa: CASSLEPGSAYEQYF
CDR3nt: TGTGCCAGCAGCTTGGAACCAGGGTCAGCCTACGAGCAGTACTTC

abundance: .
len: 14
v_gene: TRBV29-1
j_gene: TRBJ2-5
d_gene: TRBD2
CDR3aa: CSIRTSGRTETQYF
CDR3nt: TGCAGCATACGGACTAGCGGGAGGACTGAGACCCAGTACTTC

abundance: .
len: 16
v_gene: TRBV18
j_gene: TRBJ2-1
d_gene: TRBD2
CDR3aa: CASSPRISGDYNEQFF
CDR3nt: TGTGCCAGCTCACCACGGATTAGCGGGGATTACAATGAGCAGTTCTTC

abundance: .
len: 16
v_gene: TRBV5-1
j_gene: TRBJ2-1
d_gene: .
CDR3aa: CASSFFDPGLYNEQFF
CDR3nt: TGCGCCAGCAGCTTTTTTGACCCGGGACTTTACAATGAGCAGTTCTTC

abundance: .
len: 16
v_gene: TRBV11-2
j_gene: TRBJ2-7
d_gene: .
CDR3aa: CASSLGGGQGSHEQYF
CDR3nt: TGTGCCAGCAGCTTAGGCGGAGGGCAGGGATCCCACGAGCAGTACTTC

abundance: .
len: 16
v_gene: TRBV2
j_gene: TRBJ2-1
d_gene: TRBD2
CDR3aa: CASSEPPSGSLNEQFF
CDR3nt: TGTGCCAGCAGTGAACCCCCTAGCGGGAGTCTGAATGAGCAGTTCTTC

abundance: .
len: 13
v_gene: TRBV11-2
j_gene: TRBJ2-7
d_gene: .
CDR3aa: CASSFVGGNEQYF
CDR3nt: TGTGCCAGCAGCTTTGTAGGGGGTAACGAGCAGTACTTC

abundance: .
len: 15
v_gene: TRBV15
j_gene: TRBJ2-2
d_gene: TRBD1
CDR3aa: CATKFDRGHTGELFF
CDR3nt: TGTGCCACCAAATTCGACAGGGGACACACCGGGGAGCTGTTTTTT

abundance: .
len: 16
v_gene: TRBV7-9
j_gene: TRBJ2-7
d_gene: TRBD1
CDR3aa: CASSLVAPGQSYEQYF
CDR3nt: TGTGCCAGCAGCTTAGTCGCCCCGGGACAGTCCTACGAGCAGTACTTC